Sequencing of this T cell receptor beta chain was carried out in a study of immune evolution from preneoplasia to lung adenocarcinoma. Background on the study: HLA loss of heterozygosity: roughly 6.4% AIS, more than 14% MIA, roughly 30% ADC, none AAH.

Comment on this clone: The target antigen is unknown.

Points from the study as a whole: Top clone frequencies peaked in normal lung, apparently declining through invasive adenocarcinoma. Later-stage lesions seemingly showed higher T cell density and diversity than normal lung.

The CDR3 spans 12 residues. Germline lookup yields CDR1 LGHNA and CDR2 YSLEER. V lost 3 bases, J lost 1 base, and 3 bases lay in between. TCRdb's copy holds only in-frame clones and misses some; the assay was immunoSEQ multiplex PCR. The sample yields thousands of clones, about 82% seen once. The sequence derives from a person between 65 and 79 years old with lung adenocarcinoma. The material sequenced was FFPE minimally invasive lung adenocarcinoma tissue. The V call is TRBV4-3, the J call TRBJ1-2; D is uncertain. Here the CDR3 reads CASSQGNYGYTF. The CDR3 nucleotides read TGCGCCAGCAGCCAGGGTAACTATGGCTACACCTTC.